These T cell receptor beta chains were read from a single sample in a study of cytomegalovirus exposure and HLA in healthy donors. Clones were read by immunoSEQ multiplex PCR, and TCRdb kept only the in-frame ones, dropping some. The sample includes 90,000 to 130,000 clones, roughly four fifths of them seen just once. The sequencing sample was made of PBMCs. The receptors originated from a man aged 30 to 39 in good health and CMV-seropositive. Each CDR3 is given with its conserved first and last residue.

cdr3_aa j_call v_call
CAISESQNTEAFF TRBJ1-1 TRBV10-3
CAISESRGNRRTGELFF TRBJ2-2 TRBV10-3
CASGQGLGEKLFF TRBJ1-4 TRBV5-1
CASSQFYSLQETQYF TRBJ2-5 TRBV4-1
CASSLALDTQYF TRBJ2-3 TRBV19
CASSYTGGKGYEQYF TRBJ2-7 TRBV6-5
CASSLLGRAPGNTEAFF TRBJ1-1 TRBV5-6
CSSSPSGRGPTDTQYF TRBJ2-3 TRBV7-9
CSVMVDGAIAGYTF TRBJ1-2 TRBV29-1
CASSVGTGRRINEKLFF TRBJ1-4 TRBV25-1
CASTLDRGETQYF TRBJ2-5 TRBV28
CASSVGWSGEETQYF TRBJ2-5 TRBV9
CASSLQGPEAFF TRBJ1-1 TRBV5-1
CASSARLAGDHANTGELFF TRBJ2-2 TRBV5-1
CASSPTGTYEQYF TRBJ2-7 TRBV6-4
CASSIFSGGADTQYF TRBJ2-3 TRBV7-3
CASSMGGNQPQHF TRBJ1-5 TRBV19
CASSQSPLAGVSANVLTF TRBJ2-6 TRBV4-1
CASSLGRGGWTEAFF TRBJ1-1 TRBV5-1
CASSEIREETQYF TRBJ2-5 TRBV6-1
CASSQDRGEVNTEAFF TRBJ1-1 TRBV18
CASSTNPSRVGGELFF TRBJ2-2 TRBV7-6
CASSPNSVPSADTQYF TRBJ2-3 TRBV18
CASSRQGANDYGYTF TRBJ1-2 TRBV19
CASSLEPGTLNQPQHF TRBJ1-5 TRBV5-1
CASSQDVTGVYGYTF TRBJ1-2 TRBV4-1
CASSLTTRGTEAFF TRBJ1-1 TRBV7-9
CASSPQAGYGYTF TRBJ1-2 TRBV9
CASSLVTAGGNTIYF TRBJ1-3 TRBV11-2
CASSEASFSPDF TRBJ1-2 TRBV6-1
CASRLVGGELFF TRBJ2-2 TRBV9
CASSLGLGQGEETQYF TRBJ2-5 TRBV5-1
CASSLTGWGLETQYF TRBJ2-5 TRBV7-9
CASSLEGNSPLHF TRBJ1-6 TRBV7-3
CASSQDSSGGYNEQFF TRBJ2-1 TRBV4-2
CASSLRIAGGAKNIQYF TRBJ2-4 TRBV7-6
CASSSGTADADTQYF TRBJ2-3 TRBV5-4
CASSEARSGGVSGGELFF TRBJ2-2 TRBV2
CASSLAGGINNEQFF TRBJ2-1 TRBV28
CASSLGTSGGGPYNEQFF TRBJ2-1 TRBV4-2
CASSTGGTEAFF TRBJ1-1 TRBV2
CASSLGWLAGSTDTQYF TRBJ2-3 TRBV5-1
CASSDLGGTQYF TRBJ2-5 TRBV10-1
CASSDSIGGTDTQYF TRBJ2-3 TRBV6-4
CASSRRGGLFNEQFF TRBJ2-1 TRBV7-9
CASSLLAGLGEQFF TRBJ2-1 TRBV5-1
CASSPPGQGNEKLFF TRBJ1-4 TRBV18
CASSLVAGNNYGYTF TRBJ1-2 TRBV7-2
CASSLEAGSPGNEQFF TRBJ2-1 TRBV5-5
CASTPTSGPRETQYF TRBJ2-5 TRBV28
CASSFDSGGRKDEQFF TRBJ2-1 TRBV7-8
CASRLTGDIQYF TRBJ2-4 TRBV2
CASSLPTDRGRTEAFF TRBJ1-1 TRBV5-6
CASSPRTYTDTQYF TRBJ2-3 TRBV11-3